This T cell receptor (beta chain) was sequenced during a study of prognosis after radiotherapy for stage I lung cancer. As for the study in general: The non-small cell lung cancer patients were all considered medically inoperable, with comorbidities accounting for this in 12 of them.

This clonotype was counted between two and nine times. Its antigen is undetermined. A single base separates this from a much larger clone, so it may be a read error. This CDR3 is missing its conserved last phenylalanine or tryptophan, likely due to a read error. V dropped 11 bases and J dropped 2 bases, with 7 bases sitting between them. The CDR3 has 10 amino acids. Findings and limits, study-wide: Metastatic and non-metastatic patients reportedly diverged in TRBV and TRBJ gene usage. After stereotactic body radiation therapy, unique TCR clone counts dropped from a median of around 9,500 to 6,500.

Starting from genomic DNA, TCR beta CDR3 was amplified through two-round multiplex PCR. The authors ran first-round PCR with primers specific to each TRBV and TRBJ gene. TCRdb redid the calling of the multiplex PCR reads with MiXCR, one entry per CDR3 protein. The sample comprises approximately 28,000 distinct CDR3 sequences, roughly 40% of which are singletons, and roughly 35% rests with the top ten. Peripheral blood was collected in volumes of approximately 6 milliliters at each of two time points. The chain has TRBV12-3 or TRBV12-4 and TRBJ2-7; D is ambiguous. This sample comprised PBMCs, obtained before or after stereotactic body radiation therapy (not recorded which). This sequence originates from a donor over 45 with non-small cell lung cancer. This CDR3 reads CAPWPYEQYL. For the CDR3, the DNA is TGTGCCCCCTGGCCCTACGAGCAGTACCTC.